This T cell receptor beta chain came from a study of blood T cell repertoires in COVID-19. CDR1 is ENHRY, CDR2 SYGVKD, per germline. Trimming pared 6 bases from V and 2 bases from J, leaving 16 bases between. CDR3 length: 16 amino acids. In the study's own analysis: Reference gene primer amplification yielded estimated nucleated cell counts. Repertoires were generated with immunoSEQ multiplex PCR, while TCRdb's copy carries only in-frame clones and drops some. V and J calls and clone size come straight from that table; D and trimming were deduced from the DNA. The sample yields about 380,000 clones, about 90% seen once.

The TCR comes from a man aged 40-55 years with acute or convalescent COVID-19. This chain connects TRBV10-3 to TRBJ2-2, with a tentative D call TRBD1 (6 bases). The specimen was peripheral blood. CDR3 DNA sequence: TGTGCCATCAGCGACGGACAGAATACTAACACCGGGGAGCTGTTTTTT. This encodes CAISDGQNTNTGELFF.